Below are 25 T cell receptor beta chains sequenced from a single sample in a study of blood T cell repertoires in COVID-19. Repertoires were generated with immunoSEQ multiplex PCR, while TCRdb's copy carries only in-frame clones and drops some. This table holds around 130,000 clones, less than 90% found once. What was sequenced was PBMCs or T cells enriched from blood (not recorded which). Receptor source: a man aged 30 to 39 who had recovered from COVID-19.

This clone was found a few times. The CDR3 bases are TGTGCCAGCAGTGAAGTTGGGGGGGCCGGGCAGCCCCAGCATTTT. This gives the protein CASSEVGGAGQPQHF. The genes are TRBV6-1 and TRBJ1-5; weak D call: TRBD1 (6 bases). Germline V gene sequence: CDR1 MNHNS, CDR2 SASEGT. The CDR3 extends over 15 amino acids. V lost 1 base and J 7 bases, leaving 14 bases between the germline ends.

This sequence joins TRBV3-1 (or the pseudogene TRBV3-2) and TRBJ2-1; 7 bases are shared with TRBD2. V shed 3 bases, J shed 6 bases, and the junction held 8 bases outside the gene matches. The CDR3 length is 15 residues. Per germline, CDR1 LGHDT and CDR2 YNNKEL (reference sequence). The CDR3, as DNA: TGTGCCAGCAGCCATTCTGGACTAGGAGCCAATGAGCAGTTCTTC. Translation: CASSHSGLGANEQFF.

The chain is built from TRBV29-1 and TRBJ2-1; tentative D call: TRBD2 (6 bases). The CDR3 totals 12 residues. Trimming stripped 8 bases from V and 12 bases from J, with 20 bases between. Germline V CDR1 and CDR2: SQVTM, ANQGSEA. In DNA form, the CDR3 reads TGCAGCACAATCTGGACCACCGGGGGGCAGTTCTTC. Translation: CSTIWTTGGQFF.

The V and J genes are TRBV3-1 (or the pseudogene TRBV3-2) and TRBJ1-1; D not resolved. Deletions cut 4 bases from V and 0 bases from J, with 6 bases between. This CDR3 spans 13 amino acids. Looked up from germline, CDR1 is LGHDT and CDR2 is YNNKEL (reference sequence). Here the CDR3 reads CASSLSLNTEAFF. The CDR3 nucleotides read TGTGCCAGCAGCCTCAGTCTGAACACTGAAGCTTTCTTT.

V gene TRBV19 combines with J gene TRBJ2-2, with 7 nucleotides matching TRBD1. Unmatched junction bases numbered 11, after V lost 7 bases and J lost 6 bases. Per germline, CDR1 LNHDA and CDR2 SQIVND (reference sequence). This CDR3 comprises 15 residues. The CDR3 sequence: CASTRQGFGAGELFF. CDR3 sequence (DNA): TGTGCCAGTACCCGACAGGGTTTTGGGGCCGGGGAGCTGTTTTTT.

The rearrangement links TRBV3-1 (or the pseudogene TRBV3-2) to TRBJ1-1; D unclear. Germline-derived CDR1 and CDR2 are LGHDT and YNNKEL (reference sequence). With 1 base removed from V and 5 bases from J, the gap between germline ends came to 17 bases. The CDR3 consists of 16 residues. CDR3 nucleotide sequence: TGTGCCAGCAGCCAAGCTTTGTTACAAACGGGAACTGAAGCTTTCTTT. This translates into CASSQALLQTGTEAFF.

This chain links TRBV5-4 with TRBJ2-5; TRBD2 agrees at 8 bases. V shed 0 bases and J 4 bases; nucleotides not matched to a gene: 14. This CDR3 comprises 18 residues. Germline V gene sequence: CDR1 SGHNT, CDR2 YYREEE (reference sequence). CDR3 sequence reads: CASSLASFGAGVAETQYF. The DNA of the CDR3 is TGTGCCAGCAGCTTGGCCTCTTTTGGAGCGGGAGTGGCAGAGACCCAGTACTTC.

The CDR3 is CASSTPTSGGDTDTQYF. The CDR3 DNA reads as TGTGCCAGCAGTACCCCGACTAGCGGGGGGGACACAGATACGCAGTATTTT. J is TRBJ2-3 and V is TRBV7-6; TRBD2 agrees at 14 bases. This CDR3 has 17 amino acids. Trimming at V came to 6 bases and at J to 2 bases, leaving 7 bases not matched to a gene. Germline V lookup: CDR1 SGHVS, CDR2 FNYEAQ.

This chain joins TRBV5-1 and TRBJ2-1; 12 bases map to TRBD1. The junction had 4 bases not matched to a gene; V was cut back by 4 bases and J by 8 bases. CDR1 and CDR2 (germline): SGHRS, YFSETQ. The CDR3 covers 14 residues. The CDR3 nucleotides are TGCGCCAGCAGCCCGGGACAGGGGGCTTATGAGCAGTTCTTC. Amino acids: CASSPGQGAYEQFF.

This chain links TRBV19 with TRBJ2-2, with D perhaps matching TRBD1 (5 bases). Germline CDR1 reads LNHDA; CDR2 reads SQIVND (reference sequence). V lost 6 bases, J lost 1 base, and 12 bases lay in between. This CDR3 spans 15 amino acids. CDR3 protein: CASSATELNTGELFF. DNA for the CDR3: TGTGCCAGTAGCGCGACAGAACTGAACACCGGGGAGCTGTTTTTT.

The chain uses TRBV20-1 and TRBJ2-1; D remains unclear. From germline, CDR1 is DFQATT and CDR2 SNEGSKA (reference sequence). Trimming cost V 3 bases and J 0 bases, with 15 bases left between them. This CDR3 spans 16 amino acids. The CDR3 nucleotides read TGCAGTGCTAGTAGAAATTCCCTGAGCTCCTACAATGAGCAGTTCTTC. Encoded protein: CSASRNSLSSYNEQFF.

The chain uses TRBV30 and TRBJ1-1; TRBD1 might be the D (6 bases). Trimming took off 1 base at V and 3 bases at J, with 9 bases between the two ends. The germline V gene has CDR1 GTSNPN and CDR2 SVGIG (reference sequence). This CDR3 is 13 amino acids long. The CDR3 region is CAWSGEGDTEAFF. The CDR3 region has the DNA TGTGCCTGGAGTGGTGAGGGGGACACTGAAGCTTTCTTT.

CDR3 sequence: CASSLKSGLTYEQYV. The CDR3 DNA is TGTGCCAGCAGTTTAAAGTCAGGACTGACCTACGAGCAGTACGTC. The chain links TRBV27 to TRBJ2-7; possible D gene TRBD2, 5 bases. The CDR3 runs to 15 residues. Trimming removed 2 bases at V and 2 bases at J, with 13 bases between. CDR1 and CDR2 (germline): MNHEY, SMNVEV (reference sequence).

Only one count was recorded for this clone. The V gene is TRBV3-1 (or the pseudogene TRBV3-2), the J gene TRBJ2-2; 8 positions agree with TRBD2. Losses at the gene ends were 3 bases for V and 5 bases for J; bases not matched to a gene: 11. CDR1 LGHDT and CDR2 YNNKEL come from the germline V gene (reference sequence). The CDR3 runs to 17 residues. CDR3 sequence: CASSHLGGSGRTGELFF. The DNA of the CDR3 is TGTGCCAGCAGCCACCTCGGGGGGAGCGGGAGAACCGGGGAGCTGTTTTTT.

The genes are TRBV5-1 and TRBJ2-7; 11 nucleotides agree with TRBD1. Trimming cost V 5 bases and J 7 bases; bases outside gene matches: 11. Germline V gene lookup returns CDR1 SGHRS and CDR2 YFSETQ. The CDR3 covers 15 residues. The chain's CDR3 is CASRRGQGAYGEQYF. In DNA form, the CDR3 reads TGCGCCAGCAGAAGAGGACAGGGGGCTTACGGGGAGCAGTACTTC.

The table lists this clone with a count of one. V is TRBV4-2 and J is TRBJ2-1; D may be TRBD1 (6 bases). The CDR3 length is 15 residues. Trimming took off 0 bases at V and 8 bases at J, with 14 bases between the two ends. Germline V gene sequence: CDR1 LGHNA, CDR2 YNFKEQ. The DNA of the CDR3 is TGTGCCAGCAGCCAAGAAAGGCAACAGGGCCATGAGCAGTTCTTC. Translated: CASSQERQQGHEQFF.

This chain links TRBV4-1 with TRBJ1-1; no reliable D call. Per the germline V gene, CDR1 is MGHRA and CDR2 is YSYEKL. Trimming left V 1 base short and J 2 bases short, with 5 bases between. The CDR3 covers 13 residues. The CDR3 protein is CASSQVRNTEAFF. The CDR3 region has the DNA TGCGCCAGCAGCCAAGTGAGAAACACTGAAGCTTTCTTT.

The rearrangement uses TRBV2 and TRBJ1-3; D may be TRBD1 (5 bases). The CDR3 loop spans 16 amino acids. Trimming took off 7 bases at V and 4 bases at J, with 20 bases between the two ends. Germline CDR1 reads SNHLY; CDR2 reads FYNNEI. Here the CDR3 DNA reads TGTGCCAGCAATCGGAATCAGGGTAGCGGGGGAAACACCATATATTTT. Translation gives CASNRNQGSGGNTIYF.

The chain uses TRBV5-1 and TRBJ2-1; 11 positions agree with TRBD2. The CDR3 length is 14 residues. The V segment lost 7 bases and the J segment 1 base; nucleotides outside the gene matches: 1. Germline V CDR1 and CDR2: SGHRS, YFSETQ. The CDR3 protein is CASGTSGSYNEQFF. CDR3 coding DNA: TGCGCCAGCGGGACTAGCGGATCCTACAATGAGCAGTTCTTC. Together with reference TRBV5-1 and TRBJ2-1, the CDR3 gives the full variable domain: KAGVTQTPRYLIKTRGQQVTLSCSPISGHRSVSWYQQTPGQGLQFLFEYFSETQRNKGNFPGRFSGRQFSNSRSEMNVSTLELGDSALYLCASGTSGSYNEQFFGPGTRLTVL.

V is TRBV25-1 and J is TRBJ1-2; D is unresolved. In germline, CDR1 is MGHDK, CDR2 SYGVNS. V shed 2 bases and J shed 4 bases, with 2 bases lying between them. This CDR3 spans 11 amino acids. CDR3 residues: CASSERYGYTF. CDR3 nucleotides: TGTGCCAGCAGTGAACGCTATGGCTACACCTTC.

The chain employs TRBV30 and TRBJ2-7; 7 bases fit TRBD1. CDR1 is GTSNPN and CDR2 is SVGIG in the germline V gene (reference sequence). This CDR3 has 14 amino acids. The trim removed 4 bases at V and 1 base at J, leaving 7 bases unmatched. CDR3: CAWTPGQKSYEQYF. CDR3 bases: TGTGCCTGGACCCCGGGACAGAAGTCCTACGAGCAGTACTTC.

The chain carries TRBV5-1 and TRBJ1-1; 7 bases align to TRBD1. This CDR3 is built from 19 residues. Germline CDR1 SGHRS, CDR2 YFSETQ. After removal of 0 bases from V and 0 bases from J, the junction contained 14 bases not matched to a gene. Here the CDR3 DNA reads TGCGCCAGCAGCTTGGCCGGGACAGACCTTCGGCGGGTGAACACTGAAGCTTTCTTT. This gives the protein CASSLAGTDLRRVNTEAFF.

This chain uses TRBV19 with TRBJ2-7, with D perhaps matching TRBD1 (5 bases). Germline lookup yields CDR1 LNHDA and CDR2 SQIVND (reference sequence). This CDR3 has 14 amino acids. V was cut by 8 bases and J by 2 bases, with 16 bases left in between. CDR3 DNA: TGTGCCAGTGGGGAAGGGGCAGGCGCCTACGAGCAGTACTTC. This codes for CASGEGAGAYEQYF.

The chain joins TRBV9 to TRBJ1-6, with TRBD1 identical over 9 bases. The germline gives CDR1 SGDLS, CDR2 YYNGEE. V lost 3 bases to trimming and J lost 7 bases; unmatched junction nucleotides: 8. The CDR3 contains 16 residues. CDR3 nucleotides: TGTGCCAGCAGCGGACCCGGACAGGGGCGAAATTCACCCCTCCACTTT. It encodes CASSGPGQGRNSPLHF. The full variable domain, in which reference TRBV9 and TRBJ1-6 provide the parts outside the CDR3, is DSGVTQTPKHLITATGQRVTLRCSPRSGDLSVYWYQQSLDQGLQFLIQYYNGEERAKGNILERFSAQQFPDLHSELNLSSLELGDSALYFCASSGPGQGRNSPLHFGNGTRLTVT.

J is TRBJ1-3 and V is TRBV14, with D tentatively TRBD1 (6 bases). The CDR3 spans 17 residues. V lost 2 bases, J lost 4 bases, and 18 bases lay in between. Germline V CDR1 and CDR2: SGHDN, FVKESK. The CDR3, as DNA: TGTGCCAGCAGCCAAAGCTCAGGGGTCTTCCCCGGAAACACCATATATTTT. Its protein is CASSQSSGVFPGNTIYF.